This TCR beta chain was obtained from a study of OX40 agonist ivuxolimab in advanced cancers. Study at large: Ivuxolimab is an agonistic anti-OX40 (CD134) antibody, and patients were treated with it. Study outcomes and limitations: The study did not work out the antigen specificity of the expanded peripheral T cells. Some patients who did not respond also had low normalized T-cell clonal expansion.

Comment on this clone: Its specificity is unknown.

At baseline, cycle 4 day 1, and cycle 7 day 1, blood was sampled. Assay used: immunoSEQ multiplex PCR; TCRdb lists only in-frame clones, some missing. The table records 98,000 or so clones, approximately 91% of them present only once. The germline V and J ends were trimmed by 3 bases and 4 bases, with 14 bases remaining between them. The CDR3 covers 14 residues. Germline CDR1 is GTSNPN and CDR2 is SVGIG (reference sequence). The rearrangement links TRBV30 to TRBJ2-3; no clear D. The sample was CD4+ or CD8+ T cells sorted from blood, taken in a trial of the OX40 agonist ivuxolimab. The sequence came from an adult with an advanced solid tumor such as melanoma, head and neck, liver or kidney cancer. The CDR3 region has the DNA TGTGCCTGGAGGAGAAGCTTTTTCCCAGATACGCAGTATTTT. Encoded protein: CAWRRSFFPDTQYF.